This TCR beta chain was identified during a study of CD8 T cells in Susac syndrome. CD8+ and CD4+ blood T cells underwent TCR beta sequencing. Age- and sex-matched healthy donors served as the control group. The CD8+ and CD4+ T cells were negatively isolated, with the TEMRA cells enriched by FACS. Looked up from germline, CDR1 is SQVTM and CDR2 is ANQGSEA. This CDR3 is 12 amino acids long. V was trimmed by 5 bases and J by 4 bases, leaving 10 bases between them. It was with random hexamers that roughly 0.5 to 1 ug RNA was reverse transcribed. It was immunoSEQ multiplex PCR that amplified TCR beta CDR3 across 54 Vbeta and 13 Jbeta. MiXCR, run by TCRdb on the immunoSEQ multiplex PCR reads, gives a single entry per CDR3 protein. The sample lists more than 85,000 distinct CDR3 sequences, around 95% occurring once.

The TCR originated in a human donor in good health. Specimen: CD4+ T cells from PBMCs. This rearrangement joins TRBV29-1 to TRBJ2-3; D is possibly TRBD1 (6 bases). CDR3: CSVLQGSDTQYF. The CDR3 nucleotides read TGCAGCGTTCTACAGGGTTCAGATACGCAGTATTTT.